This T cell receptor (beta chain) was observed in a study of cytomegalovirus exposure and HLA in healthy donors. This PCR relied on a set of 60 Vbeta primers and 13 Jbeta primers. Data came from immunoSEQ multiplex PCR; TCRdb stores just in-frame clones and leaves some out. In all, the sample yields about 200,000 clones. The CDR3 consists of 16 residues. Trimming shortened V by 2 bases and J by 1 base, and 11 bases separated the two germline ends. CDR1 and CDR2 from the germline V gene are LNHDA and SQIVND (reference sequence). V usage is TRBV19 and J usage is TRBJ2-2; a possible D gene is TRBD2 (5 bases). This TCR was sampled from a boy between 10 and 17 years old in good health and CMV-seronegative. The specimen was PBMCs. CDR3 amino acids: CASSISAGENTGELFF. The CDR3 DNA follows: TGTGCCAGTAGTATATCTGCCGGGGAGAACACCGGGGAGCTGTTTTTT.